The rows below give T cell receptor beta chains drawn from one sample of a study of blood T cell repertoires in COVID-19. TCRdb's copy holds only in-frame clones and misses some; the assay was immunoSEQ multiplex PCR. Among 70,000 or so clones, under 85% were seen once, and the ten largest hold under 15%. The sequenced sample consisted of peripheral blood. All receptors come from a man aged 55 to 70 with COVID-19, enrolled during active disease. Both conserved end residues are part of each CDR3. A D gene is named only where the DNA matches it firmly. Rows give clone size only sometimes, using once, few, many, or a class for an expanded clone.

CDR3 length	V gene	clone size	D gene	J gene	CDR3 protein	CDR3 DNA
16	TRBV4-1	many	-	TRBJ1-5	CASSQTQGARGEPQHF	TGCGCCAGCAGCCAGACCCAGGGTGCCCGCGGGGAGCCCCAGCATTTT
15	TRBV6-5	-	TRBD1	TRBJ2-2	CASSYSTGGTGELFF	TGTGCCAGCAGTTACAGCACAGGGGGCACCGGGGAGCTGTTTTTT
13	TRBV3-1/TRBV3-2	-	-	TRBJ1-5	CASSPQGNQPQHF	TGTGCCAGCAGCCCCCAGGGCAATCAGCCCCAGCATTTT
20	TRBV9	-	-	TRBJ2-3	CASSIEDGTYSGASTDTQYF	TGTGCCAGCAGCATCGAGGACGGCACCTATAGCGGAGCTAGCACAGATACGCAGTATTTT
15	TRBV5-1	-	TRBD1	TRBJ1-1	CASSWGTDMNTEAFF	TGCGCCAGCAGCTGGGGGACAGATATGAACACTGAAGCTTTCTTT
11	TRBV7-7	-	-	TRBJ2-7	CASSAGGEQYF	TGTGCCAGCAGCGCAGGAGGGGAGCAGTACTTC
13	TRBV7-3	few	-	TRBJ1-6	CASSPGANSPLHF	TGTGCCAGCAGCCCAGGGGCGAATTCACCCCTCCACTTT
12	TRBV19	-	-	TRBJ2-5	CASSIAEETQYF	TGTGCCAGTAGTATAGCGGAAGAGACCCAGTACTTC
15	TRBV6-1	few	-	TRBJ1-6	CASSEGQADNSPLHF	TGTGCCAGCAGTGAAGGGCAGGCAGATAATTCACCCCTCCACTTT
15	TRBV11-2	-	TRBD1	TRBJ1-2	CASSLATGGTYGYTF	TGTGCCAGCAGCTTAGCTACAGGGGGCACCTATGGCTACACCTTC
17	TRBV5-4	-	-	TRBJ2-2	CASSLAGGAGHTGELFF	TGTGCCAGCAGCTTGGCCGGAGGCGCAGGACACACCGGGGAGCTGTTTTTT
12	TRBV5-4	-	-	TRBJ2-7	CASGVSRDEQYF	TGTGCCAGCGGCGTCTCCCGGGACGAGCAGTACTTC
15	TRBV6-5	-	TRBD2	TRBJ2-3	CASSYPGLAGDTQYF	TGTGCCAGCAGTTACCCAGGACTAGCTGGAGATACGCAGTATTTT
16	TRBV11-2	few	-	TRBJ2-1	CASSLAGGPRTNEQFF	TGTGCCAGCAGCTTAGCCGGGGGACCTAGAACCAATGAGCAGTTCTTC
13	TRBV7-9	-	-	TRBJ1-5	CASSLNNNQPQHF	TGTGCCAGCAGCTTAAACAACAATCAGCCCCAGCATTTT
14	TRBV6-6	-	-	TRBJ2-3	CASSVGGRGDTQYF	TGTGCCAGCAGCGTCGGGGGACGGGGAGATACGCAGTATTTT
16	TRBV5-4	-	-	TRBJ2-3	CASSLGDNKVTDTQYF	TGTGCCAGCAGCTTGGGGGACAACAAAGTTACAGATACGCAGTATTTT
12	TRBV11-3	once	-	TRBJ2-7	CASSLHEYEQYF	TGTGCCAGCAGCTTACACGAGTACGAGCAGTACTTC
12	TRBV7-9	-	-	TRBJ2-3	CASSPRGDTQYF	TGTGCCAGCAGCCCCCGGGGAGATACGCAGTATTTT
18	TRBV7-9	-	-	TRBJ2-4	CASGLRVSLSGAKNIQYF	TGTGCCAGCGGGTTGAGGGTGTCCCTCAGCGGGGCCAAAAACATTCAGTACTTC
15	TRBV25-1	-	TRBD2	TRBJ2-1	CASSEWATREGEQFF	TGTGCCAGCAGTGAATGGGCTACCCGGGAGGGAGAGCAGTTCTTC
13	TRBV30	-	-	TRBJ1-4	CAWSAVGGGKLFF	TGTGCCTGGAGTGCGGTGGGAGGTGGAAAACTGTTTTTT
15	TRBV2	-	TRBD1	TRBJ2-3	CASRKRDSNTDTQYF	TGTGCCAGCAGGAAAAGGGACAGCAACACAGATACGCAGTATTTT
14	TRBV18	-	TRBD2	TRBJ2-1	CASSNSGGDNEQFF	TGTGCCAGCTCCAACAGCGGGGGGGACAATGAGCAGTTCTTC
15	TRBV3-1/TRBV3-2	-	TRBD2	TRBJ2-3	CASSQTSASGGTQYF	TGTGCCAGCAGCCAAACTAGCGCCTCCGGGGGTACGCAGTATTTT
13	TRBV19	-	-	TRBJ1-6	CASNQGNNSPLHF	TGTGCCAGTAATCAGGGTAATAATTCACCCCTCCACTTT
13	TRBV6-5	-	TRBD1	TRBJ2-4	CASSSGTGNIQYF	TGTGCCAGCAGCTCCGGGACAGGGAACATTCAGTACTTC
16	TRBV28	-	-	TRBJ2-3	CASSFPSRGPADTQYF	TGTGCCAGCAGTTTCCCTTCGCGGGGGCCTGCAGATACGCAGTATTTT
16	TRBV12-5	few	TRBD1	TRBJ1-6	CASGLVLGQRYSPLHF	TGTGCTAGTGGTTTGGTACTGGGACAGAGGTATTCACCCCTCCACTTT
14	TRBV11-3	-	-	TRBJ1-3	CASSFGTGGNTIYF	TGTGCCAGCAGCTTCGGGACTGGTGGAAACACCATATATTTT
13	TRBV12-3/TRBV12-4	few	TRBD2	TRBJ2-2	CASSLTRGGELFF	TGTGCCAGCAGCTTGACGCGGGGGGGGGAGCTGTTTTTT